The sample holds many counts of the clone carrying this T cell receptor (beta chain). The data were taken from a study of response to subunit inactivated influenza vaccine. V gave up 3 bases and J gave up 7 bases, with 13 bases separating them. The CDR3 runs to 13 residues. Germline V gene lookup returns CDR1 SGHAT and CDR2 FQNNGV. TCRdb re-derived calls from the RT-PCR reads in MiXCR, one entry per CDR3 protein. The data hold some 180,000 distinct CDR3 sequences, with around 9% observed a single time. The chain employs TRBV11-2 and TRBJ2-7; D is perhaps TRBD1 (6 bases). The origin of this receptor is a man aged 50-60 years who received an inactivated influenza vaccine. The sequencing here drew on non-naive T cells sorted from PBMCs, taken on the day of vaccination. This chain's CDR3 is CASSFGTGWEQYF. CDR3 coding DNA: TGTGCCAGCAGCTTCGGAACAGGGTGGGAGCAGTACTTC.